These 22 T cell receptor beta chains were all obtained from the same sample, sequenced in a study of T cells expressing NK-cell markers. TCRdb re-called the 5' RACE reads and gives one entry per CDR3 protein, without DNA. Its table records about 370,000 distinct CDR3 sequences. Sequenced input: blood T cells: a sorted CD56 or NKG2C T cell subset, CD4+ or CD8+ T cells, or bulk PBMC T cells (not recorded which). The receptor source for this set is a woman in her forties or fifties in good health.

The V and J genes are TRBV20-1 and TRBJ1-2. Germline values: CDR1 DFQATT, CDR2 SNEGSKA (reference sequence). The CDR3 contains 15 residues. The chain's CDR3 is CSARTKDAANYGYTF.

CDR3 amino acids: CSASYAGLASDTQYF. The J gene is TRBJ2-3, the V gene TRBV20-1; TCRdb proposes TRBD2, but this gene call is untestable without DNA. This CDR3 is built from 15 residues. Germline V gene lookup returns CDR1 DFQATT and CDR2 SNEGSKA (reference sequence).

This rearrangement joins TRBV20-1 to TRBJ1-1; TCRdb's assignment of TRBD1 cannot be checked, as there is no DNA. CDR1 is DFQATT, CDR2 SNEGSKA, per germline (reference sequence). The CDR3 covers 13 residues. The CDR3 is CSANVDRGPEAFF.

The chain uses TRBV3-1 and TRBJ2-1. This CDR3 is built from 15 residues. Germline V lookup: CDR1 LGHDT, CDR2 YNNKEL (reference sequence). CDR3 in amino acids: CASSQGIGAYNEQFF.

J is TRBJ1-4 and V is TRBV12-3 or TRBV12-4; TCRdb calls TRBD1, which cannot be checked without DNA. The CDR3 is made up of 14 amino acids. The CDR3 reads CASSFRTGDEKLFF.

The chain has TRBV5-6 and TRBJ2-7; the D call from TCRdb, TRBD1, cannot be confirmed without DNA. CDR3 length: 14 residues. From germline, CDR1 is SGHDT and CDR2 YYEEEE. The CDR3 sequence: CASSLALAGYEQYF.

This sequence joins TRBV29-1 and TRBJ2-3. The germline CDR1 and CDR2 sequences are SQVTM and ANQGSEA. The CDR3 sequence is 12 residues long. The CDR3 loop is CSVEAGTDTQYF.

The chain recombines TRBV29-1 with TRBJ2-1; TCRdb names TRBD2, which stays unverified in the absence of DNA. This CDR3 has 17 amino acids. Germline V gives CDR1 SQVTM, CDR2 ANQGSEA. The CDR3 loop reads CSVPRRAVSLSYNEQFF.

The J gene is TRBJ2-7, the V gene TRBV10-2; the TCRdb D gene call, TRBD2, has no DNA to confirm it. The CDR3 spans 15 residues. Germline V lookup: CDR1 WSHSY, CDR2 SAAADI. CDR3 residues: CASILSGTRSYEQYF.

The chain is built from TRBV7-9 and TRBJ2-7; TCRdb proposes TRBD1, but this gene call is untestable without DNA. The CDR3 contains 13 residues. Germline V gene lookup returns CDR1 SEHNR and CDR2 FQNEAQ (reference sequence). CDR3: CASSKSQGGEQYF.

CDR3 amino acids: CASTIGGWNSPLHF. The gene calls are TRBV27 and TRBJ1-6; as DNA is missing, the TRBD1 call by TCRdb cannot be tested. The CDR3 consists of 14 residues. Germline lookup yields CDR1 MNHEY and CDR2 SMNVEV (reference sequence).

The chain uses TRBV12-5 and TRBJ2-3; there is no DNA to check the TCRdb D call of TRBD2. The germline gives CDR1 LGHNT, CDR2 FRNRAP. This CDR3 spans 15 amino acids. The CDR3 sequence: CASGLVLARTDTQYF. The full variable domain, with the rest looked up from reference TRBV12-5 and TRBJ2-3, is DARVTQTPRHKVTEMGQEVTMRCQPILGHNTVFWYRQTMMQGLELLAYFRNRAPLDDSGMPKDRFSAEMPDATLATLKIQPSEPRDSAVYFCASGLVLARTDTQYFGPGTRLTVL.

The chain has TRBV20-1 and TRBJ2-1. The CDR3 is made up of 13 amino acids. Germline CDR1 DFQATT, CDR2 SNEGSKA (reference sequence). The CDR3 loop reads CSASVLSFNEQFF.

Here the CDR3 reads CSAKLTGAAYGYTF. The chain is built from TRBV20-1 and TRBJ1-2; TCRdb names TRBD1, which stays unverified in the absence of DNA. Germline V CDR1 and CDR2: DFQATT, SNEGSKA (reference sequence). CDR3 size: 14 residues.

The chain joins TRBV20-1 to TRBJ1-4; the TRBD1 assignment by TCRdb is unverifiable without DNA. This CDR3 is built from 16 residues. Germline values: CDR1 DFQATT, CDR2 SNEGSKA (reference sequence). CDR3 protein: CSARPGDRGQDEKLFF.

The CDR3 spells CASTLDRDIQYF. The chain couples TRBV12-3 or TRBV12-4 to TRBJ2-4; TCRdb's D call, TRBD1, is unchecked because there is no DNA. The CDR3 consists of 12 residues.

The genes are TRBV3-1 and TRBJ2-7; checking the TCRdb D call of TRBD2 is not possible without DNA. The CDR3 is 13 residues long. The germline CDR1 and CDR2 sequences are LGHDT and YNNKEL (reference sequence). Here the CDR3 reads CASSLGGKGEQYF.

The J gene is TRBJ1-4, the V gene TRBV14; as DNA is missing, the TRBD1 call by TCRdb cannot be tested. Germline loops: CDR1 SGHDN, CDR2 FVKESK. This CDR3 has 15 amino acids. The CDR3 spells CASSQHTQGVEKLFF.

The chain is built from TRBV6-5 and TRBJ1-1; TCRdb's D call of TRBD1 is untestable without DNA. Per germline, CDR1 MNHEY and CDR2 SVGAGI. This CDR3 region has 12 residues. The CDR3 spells CASQQGLHGAFF.

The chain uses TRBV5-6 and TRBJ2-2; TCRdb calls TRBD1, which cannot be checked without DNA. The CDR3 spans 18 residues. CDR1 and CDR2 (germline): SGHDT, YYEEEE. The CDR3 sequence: CASSLALGKGAYTGELFF. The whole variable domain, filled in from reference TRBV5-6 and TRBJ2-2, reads DAGVTQSPTHLIKTRGQQVTLRCSPKSGHDTVSWYQQALGQGPQFIFQYYEEEERQRGNFPDRFSGHQFPNYSSELNVNALLLGDSALYLCASSLALGKGAYTGELFFGEGSRLTVL.

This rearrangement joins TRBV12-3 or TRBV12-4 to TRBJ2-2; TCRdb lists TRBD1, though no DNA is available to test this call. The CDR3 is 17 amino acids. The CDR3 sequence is CASSIPDRDFNTGELFF.

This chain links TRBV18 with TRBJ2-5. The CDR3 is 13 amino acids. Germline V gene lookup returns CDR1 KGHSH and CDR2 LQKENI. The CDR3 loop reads CASSRMAEETQYF.